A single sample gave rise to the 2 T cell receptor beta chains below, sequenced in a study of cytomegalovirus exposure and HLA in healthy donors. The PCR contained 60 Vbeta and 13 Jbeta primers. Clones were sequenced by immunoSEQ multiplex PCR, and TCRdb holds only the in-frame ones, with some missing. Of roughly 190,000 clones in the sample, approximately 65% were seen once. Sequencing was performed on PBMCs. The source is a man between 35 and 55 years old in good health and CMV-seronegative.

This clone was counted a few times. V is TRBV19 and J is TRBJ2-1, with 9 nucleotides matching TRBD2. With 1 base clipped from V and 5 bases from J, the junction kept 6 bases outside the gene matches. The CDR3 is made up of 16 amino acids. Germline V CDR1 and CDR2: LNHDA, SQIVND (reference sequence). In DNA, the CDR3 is TGTGCCAGTAGTATAGTAGCGGGAGAAGGGGACAATGAGCAGTTCTTC. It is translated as CASSIVAGEGDNEQFF.

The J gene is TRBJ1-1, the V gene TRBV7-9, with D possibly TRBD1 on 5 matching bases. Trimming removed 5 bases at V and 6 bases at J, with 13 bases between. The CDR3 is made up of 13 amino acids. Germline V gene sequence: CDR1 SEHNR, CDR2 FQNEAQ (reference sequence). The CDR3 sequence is CASSGGGWAEAFF. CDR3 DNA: TGTGCCAGCAGCGGGGGGGGGTGGGCTGAAGCTTTCTTT. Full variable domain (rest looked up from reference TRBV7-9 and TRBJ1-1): DTGVSQNPRHKITKRGQNVTFRCDPISEHNRLYWYRQTLGQGPEFLTYFQNEAQLEKSRLLSDRFSAERPKGSFSTLEIQRTEQGDSAMYLCASSGGGWAEAFFGQGTRLTVV.